This TCR beta chain was identified during a study of T cells in Graves' hyperthyroidism and ophthalmopathy. Notes on this clonotype: Its antigen is still unknown.

The CDR3 extends over 17 amino acids. CDR1 and CDR2 (germline): ENHRY, SYGVKD. V gave up 2 bases and J gave up 0 bases, with 14 bases separating them. Overall study results and limits: Most thyroid clonotypes expanded above 0.001 were also detected in blood. Median prediction lead before ophthalmopathy onset was around 6.9 months with the model.

Amplification targeted TCR beta CDR3 regions from RNA transcripts. An initial round of RT-PCR targeting the TCR CDR3 relied on the HTBI primer set. MiXCR was run by TCRdb on the multiplex PCR reads, yielding one entry per CDR3 protein. The data show about 500,000 distinct CDR3 sequences, around 50% seen once. The sequencing input was peripheral blood or thyroid tissue (not recorded which). This TCR came from an adult woman with Graves' disease, either hyperthyroidism or ophthalmopathy (not recorded which). The chain uses TRBV10-3 and TRBJ1-3, with D possibly matching TRBD1 (5 bases). CDR3 amino acids: CAISEGTVGSSGNTIYF. The CDR3 DNA reads as TGTGCCATCAGTGAGGGGACGGTGGGGAGCTCTGGAAACACCATATATTTT.